The T cell receptor (beta chain) under discussion was sequenced for a study of CD8 T cells in Susac syndrome. Looking at the study overall: Treatment status at blood draw for the Susac syndrome patients was therapy-naive, corticosteroids, or intravenous immunoglobulin alone.

Study conclusions and caveats: None of the CD4+ T cell repertoires in Susac syndrome showed clonal expansion.

About this clonotype itself: The antigen remains unidentified.

TEMRA cells were FACS-enriched, and CD8+ and CD4+ T cells were isolated negatively. RNA was extracted with the RNeasy kit, and a quantity of about 0.45 to 1 ug was reverse transcribed using random hexamers. Via MiXCR, TCRdb re-called the immunoSEQ multiplex PCR reads, giving one row per CDR3 protein. Among 200,000 to 300,000 distinct CDR3 sequences listed, 96% were seen once. This CDR3 comprises 18 residues. The V end lost 0 bases, the J end lost 5 bases, and 23 bases lay between the germline ends. Germline V gives CDR1 SQVTM, CDR2 ANQGSEA. The chain combines TRBV29-1 with TRBJ2-1, with TRBD2 as a possible D gene (6 bases). Sequenced material: CD4+ T cells from PBMCs. The receptor's source is a human donor with Susac syndrome. The CDR3 bases are TGCAGCGTTGAAGATCATCGGCTGGGGGGTACTTTGGACAATGAGCAGTTCTTC. This translates into CSVEDHRLGGTLDNEQFF.